The T cell receptor (beta chain) described here comes from a study of Ad26.COV2.S vaccination and SARS-CoV-2 variants. Study-wide context: Ad26.COV2.S shots went into the muscle once or twice, 56 days apart. Whole-study results and caveats: The TCR breadth and depth analyses may have produced an underestimate of total T cell responses. It was found that vaccine and placebo recipients had similar non-spike TCR breadth.

Treatment specified: roughly 20 received Ad26.COV2.S at low or high dose, single or two shots; about 5 received placebo; per-sample allocation not given. Following the first vaccine or placebo injection, samples were taken on day 63. This vaccine is an Ad26 vector that expresses the Wuhan-strain SARS-CoV-2 spike. As to this clone: Its specificity is unknown.

The repertoire was sequenced with immunoSEQ multiplex PCR; TCRdb's copy has only in-frame clones and lacks some. The repertoire consists of a few hundred thousand clones, with more than 75% occurring once and the leading ten covering around 3.6%. The germline V gene encodes CDR1 LGHDT and CDR2 YNNKEL (reference sequence). With V trimmed by 6 bases and J by 1 base, 14 bases remained unmatched. The CDR3 loop spans 18 amino acids. The receptor's source is a person between 18 and 60 years old who received the Ad26.COV2.S COVID-19 vaccine or a placebo. The chain carries TRBV3-1 (or the pseudogene TRBV3-2) and TRBJ2-7; 11 bases line up with TRBD2. The sample here was peripheral blood, taken in a trial of Ad26.COV2.S vaccine versus placebo. Written as DNA, the CDR3 is TGTGCCAGCAGTCGTGGCCTTACTAGCGGGGGTGGGTCCTACGAGCAGTACTTC. Protein sequence: CASSRGLTSGGGSYEQYF.